Here is one T cell receptor beta chain with its context. Its target is unknown. The source of the sample is a study of blood T cells in healthy people across ages. Study-wide results and caveats: Both naive CD4+ cell counts and diversity were greater in long-lived donors than in aged donors. The study regarded diversity estimates from one million T cells as underestimates.

It was with a sample-barcoded 5' primer and a J-beta primer mix that a second PCR of about 6 to 12 cycles was run. Each cDNA was tagged by a template-switch adaptor containing 12 random nucleotides. MiXCR, applied by TCRdb to the 5' RACE reads, yields one record per CDR3 protein. The sample lists around 2 million distinct CDR3 sequences; about two fifths were seen once. The CDR3 runs to 14 residues. In germline, CDR1 is DFQATT, CDR2 SNEGSKA (reference sequence). Sequencing was performed on blood. This chain uses TRBV20-1 with TRBJ2-5; D is unclear. The end of the DNA fits TRBJ2-7 better, so the J call may be wrong. The sequence came from a human donor in good health. The CDR3 reads CSAPPEGPLYEQYF. In DNA, the CDR3 is TGCAGTGCCCCCCCGGAAGGCCCCCTCTACGAGCAGTACTTC.